The entry that follows covers one TCR beta chain sequence. The authors' processing: Estimation of nucleated cell counts was performed using reference gene primer amplification. TCRdb's table, derived via immunoSEQ multiplex PCR, lists solely in-frame clones and lacks some. V and J calls and clone size come straight from that table; D and trimming were deduced from the DNA. Of about 200,000 clones in the sample, around 82% are singletons; the top ten hold 6.5% to 9.5%. This sample is part of a study of blood T cell repertoires in COVID-19. Overall study: There were acute and convalescent COVID-19 samples, and they came from the United States, Italy and Spain.

The CDR3 runs 15 residues. Germline V CDR1 and CDR2: MNHEY, SVGAGI. Trimming took 5 bases from V and 6 from J; bases not matched to a gene: 8. Cohorts were based on clinical histories the participants reported. Before being deemed recovered, Cohort 3 donors had two negative PCRs, clearance, or symptom resolution. This TCR was recovered from a man aged 35 to 55 who had recovered from COVID-19. This chain connects TRBV6-5 to TRBJ1-1; 11 nucleotides line up with TRBD1. The specimen sequenced was PBMCs or T cells enriched from blood (not recorded which). The CDR3 sequence: CASSTRTGGEAEAFF. The DNA for the CDR3 is TGTGCCAGCAGTACCCGGACAGGGGGCGAGGCTGAAGCTTTCTTT.